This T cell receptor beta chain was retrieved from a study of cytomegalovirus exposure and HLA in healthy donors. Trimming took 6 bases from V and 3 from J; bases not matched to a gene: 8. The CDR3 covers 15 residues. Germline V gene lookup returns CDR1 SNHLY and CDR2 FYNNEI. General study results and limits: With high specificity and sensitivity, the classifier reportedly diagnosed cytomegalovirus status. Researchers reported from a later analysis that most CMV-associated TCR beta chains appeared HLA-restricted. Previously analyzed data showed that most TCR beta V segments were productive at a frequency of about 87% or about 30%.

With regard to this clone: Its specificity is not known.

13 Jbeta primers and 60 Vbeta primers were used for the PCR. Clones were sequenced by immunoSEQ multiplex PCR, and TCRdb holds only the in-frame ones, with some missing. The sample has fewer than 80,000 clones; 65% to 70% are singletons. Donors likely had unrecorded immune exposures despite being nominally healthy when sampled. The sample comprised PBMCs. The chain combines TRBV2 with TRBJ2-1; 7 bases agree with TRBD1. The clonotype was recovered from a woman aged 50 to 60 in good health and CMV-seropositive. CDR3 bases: TGTGCCAGCAGAGTGGGACAGTCGAACTACAATGAGCAGTTCTTC. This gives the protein CASRVGQSNYNEQFF.